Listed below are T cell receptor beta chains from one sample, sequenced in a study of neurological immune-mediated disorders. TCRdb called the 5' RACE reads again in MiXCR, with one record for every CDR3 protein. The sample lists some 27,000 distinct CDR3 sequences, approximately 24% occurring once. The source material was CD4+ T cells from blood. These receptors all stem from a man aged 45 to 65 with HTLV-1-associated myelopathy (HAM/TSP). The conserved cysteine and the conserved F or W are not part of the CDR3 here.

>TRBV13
ASSSGLSADIQY
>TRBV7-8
ASSLKRGRLNTKDF
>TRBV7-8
ASSLGKNTEAF
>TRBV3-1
ASSQESDRSNYGYT
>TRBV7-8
ASTRRDMVNNEQF
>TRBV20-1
SAFQGPREQY
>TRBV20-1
SAREGQGEPY
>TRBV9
ASSETGGYGYT
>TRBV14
ASSQARGGETQY
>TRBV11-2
ASSPRRDRVGNSPLH
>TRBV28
ASRPNFGTATDGYT
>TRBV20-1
SAQEIHEQY
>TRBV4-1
ASSQDPRVQAWGTQY
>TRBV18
ASSPQPATYNEQF
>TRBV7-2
ASSRLGEWNEQF
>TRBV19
ASARTRNSPLH
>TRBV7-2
ASSPYLQPQH
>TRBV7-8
ASSLTQGRNSPLH
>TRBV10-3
ATNSGTDTQY
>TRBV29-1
SVTGTSAASSYEQY
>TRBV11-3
ASSLGLAGSDTQY
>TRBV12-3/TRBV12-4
ASSRGTWMTEAF
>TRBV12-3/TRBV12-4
ASSIEQGIYGNTIY
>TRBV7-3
ASSLQVGGQYEQF
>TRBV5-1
ASSLGQGYTEAF